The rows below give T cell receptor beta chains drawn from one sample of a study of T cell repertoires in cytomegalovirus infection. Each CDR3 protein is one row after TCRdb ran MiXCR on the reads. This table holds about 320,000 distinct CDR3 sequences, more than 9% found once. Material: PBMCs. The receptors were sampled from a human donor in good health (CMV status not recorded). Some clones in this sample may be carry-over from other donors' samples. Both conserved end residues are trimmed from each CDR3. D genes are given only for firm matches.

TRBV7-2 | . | ASSLGRLDNEKLF
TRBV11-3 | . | ASSLDNTPVYEQY
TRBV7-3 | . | ASSPGRLGYTGELF
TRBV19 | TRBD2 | ASSTTSGSTDTQY
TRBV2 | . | ASRRGKDYGYT
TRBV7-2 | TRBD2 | ASSLGGGSPDTQY
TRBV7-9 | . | ASSTPNKQSYEQY
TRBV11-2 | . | ASSFLTGQQETQY
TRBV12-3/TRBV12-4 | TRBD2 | ASSWTSGGAGQETQY
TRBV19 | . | ASSHSSRSYEQY
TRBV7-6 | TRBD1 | ASSADRALYGYT
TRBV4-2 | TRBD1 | ASSQEGQGRYEQY
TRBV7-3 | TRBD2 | ASSLCCMSGGPLDYTDTQY
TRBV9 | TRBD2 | ASSDSRGLAYKEQF
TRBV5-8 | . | ASSWDTLNTEAF
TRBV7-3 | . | ASSPLGGSLGGYT
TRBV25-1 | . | ASSEGVRGTEAF
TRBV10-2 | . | ASSDGGASSYEQY
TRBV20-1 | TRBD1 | SARTGRYNEQF
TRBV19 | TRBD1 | ASSRDRGLDTEAF
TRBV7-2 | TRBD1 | ASSSAGGRGEKLF
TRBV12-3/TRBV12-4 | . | ASRHLLRVEEKLF
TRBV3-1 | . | ASSPSLRTVDGYT
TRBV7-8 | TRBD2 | ASSFFTSGIPGVTDTQY
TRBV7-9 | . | ASSPGLYGYT
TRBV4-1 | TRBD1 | ASSQDPDREETQY
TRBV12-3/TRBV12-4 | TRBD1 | ASSPRTGFYNEQF
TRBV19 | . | ASTMTGSNQPQH
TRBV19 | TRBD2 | ASSIQRGLRGDTQY
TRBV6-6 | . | ASRDLTPGYEQY
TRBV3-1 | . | ASSQRTSGANVLT
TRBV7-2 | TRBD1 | ASSSQGTGGYGYT
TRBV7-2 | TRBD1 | ASSLYRTGQQF
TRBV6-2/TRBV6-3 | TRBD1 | ASSGLPGQGTTEAF
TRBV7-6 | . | ASSFGSEETQY
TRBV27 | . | ANSRGPLYPSYEQY
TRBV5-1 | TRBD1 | ASSPDRRSGGYT
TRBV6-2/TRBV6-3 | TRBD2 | ASSYLGRENTQY
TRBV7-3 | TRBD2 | ASSSHLLTSNTDNEQF
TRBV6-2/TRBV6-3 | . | ASRPGGGNEQF
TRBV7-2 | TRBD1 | ASSPGQVQYGYT
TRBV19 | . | ASSNPRGLALEKLF
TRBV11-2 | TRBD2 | ASSPGTTSYEQY
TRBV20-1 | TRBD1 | SARMGGQGERSDTQY
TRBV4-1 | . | ASSQEGRGNTEAF
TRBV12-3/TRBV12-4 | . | ASTHKGGPNIQY
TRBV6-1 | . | ASRTQGRTDTQY
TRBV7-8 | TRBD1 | ASSPRTGLRWETQY
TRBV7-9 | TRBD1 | ASSRTGTGVSQETQY
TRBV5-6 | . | ASSLGVRQETQY
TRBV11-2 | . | ASSLEMGLETQY
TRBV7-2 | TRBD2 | ASSLGGGLSYEQY
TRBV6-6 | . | ASSPRAGDAAF
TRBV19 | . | ASRTLGLDTGELF
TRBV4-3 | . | ASSQVRTSEAF
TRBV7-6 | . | ASSPAGGAQAPLH
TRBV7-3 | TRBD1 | ASSSQGGSSYEQY
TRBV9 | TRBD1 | ASSVAGQNNEQF
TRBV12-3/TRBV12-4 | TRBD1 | ASRRGPRNTIY